The following is a TCR beta chain sequence with its context. Germline V gene data show CDR1 as SGHRS and CDR2 as YFSETQ. Trimming took 3 bases from V and 4 from J, leaving 13 bases between them. The CDR3 length is 14 residues. This specimen comes from a study of blood T cell repertoires in COVID-19. Whole-study context: Both acute and convalescent COVID-19 samples were obtained from the United States, Italy and Spain.

In the original workflow: Nucleated cell counts were estimated from reference gene primer amplification. This table comes from immunoSEQ multiplex PCR, and its TCRdb copy is limited to in-frame clones, with some not included. Clonal size and the V and J genes are those of that table, whereas D and trimming came from the DNA. The sample holds over 100,000 clones, about nine tenths seen once. This TCR came from a man aged 40-49 years with acute or convalescent COVID-19. Sequencing was done on a sample of peripheral blood. This chain links TRBV5-1 with TRBJ1-1; D not resolved. The CDR3 DNA reads as TGCGCCAGCAGCTCCATGAGGGCCGGCACTGAAGCTTTCTTT. Encoded protein: CASSSMRAGTEAFF.